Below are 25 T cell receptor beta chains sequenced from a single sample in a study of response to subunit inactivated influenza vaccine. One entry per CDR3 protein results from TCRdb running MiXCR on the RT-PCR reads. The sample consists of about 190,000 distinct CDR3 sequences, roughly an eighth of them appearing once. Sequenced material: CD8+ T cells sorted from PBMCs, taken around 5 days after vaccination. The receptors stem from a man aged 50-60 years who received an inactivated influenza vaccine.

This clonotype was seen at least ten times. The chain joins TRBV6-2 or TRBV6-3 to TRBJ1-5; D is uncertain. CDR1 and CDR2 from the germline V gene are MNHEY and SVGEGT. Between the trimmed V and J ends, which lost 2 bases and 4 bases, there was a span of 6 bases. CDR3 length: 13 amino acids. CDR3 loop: CASSYGQNQPQHF. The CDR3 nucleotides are TGTGCCAGCAGTTACGGCCAAAATCAGCCCCAGCATTTT.

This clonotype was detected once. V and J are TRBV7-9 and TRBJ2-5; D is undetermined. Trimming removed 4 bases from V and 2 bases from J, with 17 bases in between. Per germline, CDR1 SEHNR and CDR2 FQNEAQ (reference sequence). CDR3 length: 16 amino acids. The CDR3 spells CASSSARGPRQETQYF. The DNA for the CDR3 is TGTGCCAGCAGCTCTGCCCGTGGGCCTAGGCAAGAGACCCAGTACTTC.

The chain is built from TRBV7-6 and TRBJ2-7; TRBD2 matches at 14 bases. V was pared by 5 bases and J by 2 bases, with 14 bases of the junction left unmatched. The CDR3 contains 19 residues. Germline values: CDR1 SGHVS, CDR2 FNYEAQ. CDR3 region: CASSPGTSGGLGTPYEQYF. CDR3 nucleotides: TGTGCCAGCAGCCCTGGGACTAGCGGGGGCCTGGGCACCCCCTACGAGCAGTACTTC.

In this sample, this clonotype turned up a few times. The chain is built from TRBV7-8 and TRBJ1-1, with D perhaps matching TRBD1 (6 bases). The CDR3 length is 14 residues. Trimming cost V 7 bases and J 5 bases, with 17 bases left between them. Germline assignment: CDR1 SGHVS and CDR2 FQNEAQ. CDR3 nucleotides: TGTGCCAGCATCCCCGGGGGGGGCAGGACTGAAGCTTTCTTT. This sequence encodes CASIPGGGRTEAFF.

CDR3 sequence reads: CASSLLAGEGPETQYF. In DNA form, the CDR3 reads TGTGCCAGCAGCTTACTAGCGGGAGAGGGGCCAGAGACCCAGTACTTC. J is TRBJ2-5 and V is TRBV7-6; 10 bases agree with TRBD2. Germline V gene lookup returns CDR1 SGHVS and CDR2 FNYEAQ. CDR3 length: 16 amino acids. The V and J ends lost 2 bases and 4 bases, in that order; junction bases with no gene match: 7.

In DNA, the CDR3 is TGCGCCAGCAGCCAAGCCCAGCGGGATGAGCAGTTCTTC. This gives the protein CASSQAQRDEQFF. V usage is TRBV4-1 and J usage is TRBJ2-1; TRBD2 is a possible D gene (6 bases). Germline V gene lookup returns CDR1 MGHRA and CDR2 YSYEKL. V shed 1 base and J shed 8 bases, with 9 bases lying between them. The CDR3 is made up of 13 amino acids.

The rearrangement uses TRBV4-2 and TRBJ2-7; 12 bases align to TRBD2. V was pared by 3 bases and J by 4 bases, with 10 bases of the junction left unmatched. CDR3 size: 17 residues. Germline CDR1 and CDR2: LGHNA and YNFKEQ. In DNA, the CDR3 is TGTGCCAGCAGCCATGGAGGACTAGCGGGAATTAAGTACGAGCAGTACTTC. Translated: CASSHGGLAGIKYEQYF.

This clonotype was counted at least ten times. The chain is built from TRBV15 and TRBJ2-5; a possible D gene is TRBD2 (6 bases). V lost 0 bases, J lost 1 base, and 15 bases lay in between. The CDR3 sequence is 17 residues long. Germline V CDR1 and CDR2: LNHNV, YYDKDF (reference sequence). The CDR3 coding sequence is TGTGCCACCAGCAGAGATTACCCCCTAGCGACCCAAGAGACCCAGTACTTC. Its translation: CATSRDYPLATQETQYF. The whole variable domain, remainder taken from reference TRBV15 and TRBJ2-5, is DAMVIQNPRYQVTQFGKPVTLSCSQTLNHNVMYWYQQKSSQAPKLLFHYYDKDFNNEADTPDNFQSRRPNTSFCFLDIRSPGLGDTAMYLCATSRDYPLATQETQYFGPGTRLLVL.

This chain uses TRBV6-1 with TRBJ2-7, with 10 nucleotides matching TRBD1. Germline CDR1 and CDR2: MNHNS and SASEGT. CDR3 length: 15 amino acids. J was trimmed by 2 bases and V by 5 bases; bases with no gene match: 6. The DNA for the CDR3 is TGTGCCAGCAGTCATAGTGGGACAGGGGCCTACGAGCAGTACTTC. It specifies CASSHSGTGAYEQYF.

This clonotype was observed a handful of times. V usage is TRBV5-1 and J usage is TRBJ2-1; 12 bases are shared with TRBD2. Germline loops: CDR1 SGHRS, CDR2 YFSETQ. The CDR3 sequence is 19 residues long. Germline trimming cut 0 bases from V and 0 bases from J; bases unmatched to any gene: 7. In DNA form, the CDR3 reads TGCGCCAGCAGCTTGGCACCTAGCGGGAGGGCCCGCTCCTACAATGAGCAGTTCTTC. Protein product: CASSLAPSGRARSYNEQFF.

Here the CDR3 DNA reads TGTGCCAGCAGTCCGACCCCCGGCGGGGGCCTTATAGCCTCAACTAATGAAAAACTGTTTTTT. This translates into CASSPTPGGGLIASTNEKLFF. The chain joins TRBV27 to TRBJ1-4; D perhaps matches TRBD1 (6 bases). The CDR3 spans 21 residues. Germline CDR1 is MNHEY and CDR2 is SMNVEV (reference sequence). Trimming shortened V by 5 bases and J by 0 bases, and 28 bases separated the two germline ends.

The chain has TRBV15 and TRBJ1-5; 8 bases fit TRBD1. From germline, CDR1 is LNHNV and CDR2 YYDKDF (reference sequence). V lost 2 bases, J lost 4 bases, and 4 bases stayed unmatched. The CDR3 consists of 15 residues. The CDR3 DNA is TGTGCCACCAGCAGAATCAGGGGGCCGAATCAGCCCCAGCATTTT. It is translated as CATSRIRGPNQPQHF. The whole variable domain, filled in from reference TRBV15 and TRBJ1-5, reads DAMVIQNPRYQVTQFGKPVTLSCSQTLNHNVMYWYQQKSSQAPKLLFHYYDKDFNNEADTPDNFQSRRPNTSFCFLDIRSPGLGDTAMYLCATSRIRGPNQPQHFGDGTRLSIL.

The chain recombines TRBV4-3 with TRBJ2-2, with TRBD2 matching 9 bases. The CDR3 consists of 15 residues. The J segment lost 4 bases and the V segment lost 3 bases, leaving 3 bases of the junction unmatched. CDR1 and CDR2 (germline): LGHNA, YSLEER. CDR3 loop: CASSQGGGVTGELFF. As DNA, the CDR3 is TGCGCCAGCAGCCAGGGCGGGGGGGTCACCGGGGAGCTGTTTTTT.

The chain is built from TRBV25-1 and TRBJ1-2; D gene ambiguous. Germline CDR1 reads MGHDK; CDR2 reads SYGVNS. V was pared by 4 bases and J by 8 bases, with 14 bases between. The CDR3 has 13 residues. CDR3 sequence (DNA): TGTGCCAGCAGTGGGCGCGAGTGGGAAGGCTACACCTTC. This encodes CASSGREWEGYTF.

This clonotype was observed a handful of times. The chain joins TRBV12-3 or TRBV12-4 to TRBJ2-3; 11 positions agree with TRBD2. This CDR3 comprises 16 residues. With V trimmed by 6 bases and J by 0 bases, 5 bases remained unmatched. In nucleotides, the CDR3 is TGTGCCAGCAGCCCCCGACTAGCGGGGAGCACAGATACGCAGTATTTT. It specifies CASSPRLAGSTDTQYF.

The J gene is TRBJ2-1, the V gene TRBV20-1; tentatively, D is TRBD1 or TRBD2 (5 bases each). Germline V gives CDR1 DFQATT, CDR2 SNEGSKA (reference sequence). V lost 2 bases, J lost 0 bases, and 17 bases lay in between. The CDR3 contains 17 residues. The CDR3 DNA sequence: TGCAGTGCTAGACGGGACCCATACCTAAGCTCCTACAATGAGCAGTTCTTC. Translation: CSARRDPYLSSYNEQFF.

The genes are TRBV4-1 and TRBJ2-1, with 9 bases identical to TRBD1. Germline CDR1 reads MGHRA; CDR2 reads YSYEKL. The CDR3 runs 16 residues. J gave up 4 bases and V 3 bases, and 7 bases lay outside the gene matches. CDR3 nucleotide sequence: TGCGCCAGCAGCCAGCTACCGGGACAGGGTTACAATGAGCAGTTCTTC. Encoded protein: CASSQLPGQGYNEQFF.

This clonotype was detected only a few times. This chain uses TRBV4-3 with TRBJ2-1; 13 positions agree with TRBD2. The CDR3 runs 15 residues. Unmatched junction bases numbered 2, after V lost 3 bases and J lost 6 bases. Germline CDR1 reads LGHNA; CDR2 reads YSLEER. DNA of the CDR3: TGCGCCAGCAGCCATGGACTAGCGGGGGCCAATGAGCAGTTCTTC. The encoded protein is CASSHGLAGANEQFF.

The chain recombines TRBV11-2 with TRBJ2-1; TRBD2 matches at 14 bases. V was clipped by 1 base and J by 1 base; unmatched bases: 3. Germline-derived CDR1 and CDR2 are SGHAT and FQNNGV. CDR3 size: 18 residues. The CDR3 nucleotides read TGTGCCAGCAGCTTAGGGACTAGCGGGGGGTGGTCCTACAATGAGCAGTTCTTC. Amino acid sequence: CASSLGTSGGWSYNEQFF. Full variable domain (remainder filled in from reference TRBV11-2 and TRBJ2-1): EAGVAQSPRYKIIEKRQSVAFWCNPISGHATLYWYQQILGQGPKLLIQFQNNGVVDDSQLPKDRFSAERLKGVDSTLKIQPAKLEDSAVYLCASSLGTSGGWSYNEQFFGPGTRLTVL.

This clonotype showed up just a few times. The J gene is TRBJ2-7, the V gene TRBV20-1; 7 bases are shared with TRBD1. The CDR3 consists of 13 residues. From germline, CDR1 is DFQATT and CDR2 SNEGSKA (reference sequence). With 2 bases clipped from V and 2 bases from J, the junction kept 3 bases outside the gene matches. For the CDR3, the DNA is TGCAGTGCTAGAAGGACAGGCCCCTACGAGCAGTACTTC. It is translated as CSARRTGPYEQYF.

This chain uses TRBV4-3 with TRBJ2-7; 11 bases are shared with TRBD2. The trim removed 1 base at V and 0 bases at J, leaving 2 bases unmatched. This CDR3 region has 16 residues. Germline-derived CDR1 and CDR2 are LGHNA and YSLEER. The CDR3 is CASSQGLAGPSYEQYF. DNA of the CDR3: TGCGCCAGCAGCCAAGGACTAGCGGGACCCTCCTACGAGCAGTACTTC.

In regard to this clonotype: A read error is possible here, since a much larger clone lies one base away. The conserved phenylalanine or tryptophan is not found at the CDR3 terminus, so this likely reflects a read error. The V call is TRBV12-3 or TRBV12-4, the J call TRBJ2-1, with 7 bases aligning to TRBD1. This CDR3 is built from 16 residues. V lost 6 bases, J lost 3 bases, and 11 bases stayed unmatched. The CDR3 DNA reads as TGTGCCAGCAGGTTCACAGGGGAACGGATCTACAATGAGCAGTTCTCC. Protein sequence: CASRFTGERIYNEQFS.

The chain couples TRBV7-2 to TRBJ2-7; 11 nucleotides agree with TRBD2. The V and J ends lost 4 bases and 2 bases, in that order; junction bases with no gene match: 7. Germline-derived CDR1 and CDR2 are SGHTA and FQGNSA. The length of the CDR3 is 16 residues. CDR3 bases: TGTGCCAGCAGCTCCGGGACTAGCGGCAACCCCTACGAGCAGTACTTC. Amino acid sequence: CASSSGTSGNPYEQYF.

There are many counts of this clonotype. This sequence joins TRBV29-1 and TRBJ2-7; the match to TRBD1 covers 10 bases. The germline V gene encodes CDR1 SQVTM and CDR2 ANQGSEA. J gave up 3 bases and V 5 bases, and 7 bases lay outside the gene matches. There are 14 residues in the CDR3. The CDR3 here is CSVPSDRGNYEQYF. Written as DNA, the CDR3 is TGCAGCGTTCCATCGGACAGGGGGAACTACGAGCAGTACTTC.

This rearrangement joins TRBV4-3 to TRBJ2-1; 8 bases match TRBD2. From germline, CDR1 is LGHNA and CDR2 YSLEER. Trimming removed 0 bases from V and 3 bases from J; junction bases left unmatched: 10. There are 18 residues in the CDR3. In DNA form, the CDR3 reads TGCGCCAGCAGCCAAGATGGCCAAACTAGCGGCCTCTACAATGAGCAGTTCTTC. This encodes CASSQDGQTSGLYNEQFF.